These 29 T cell receptor beta chains were all obtained from the same sample, sequenced in a study of cytomegalovirus exposure and HLA in healthy donors. Researchers ran the PCR with 60 Vbeta and 13 Jbeta primers. The method was immunoSEQ multiplex PCR; TCRdb's version includes in-frame clones alone and lacks a portion of them. The listing contains some 71,000 clones. Sequencing input: PBMCs. The receptors stem from a woman aged 25-40 years in good health and CMV-seronegative.

V is TRBV6-5 and J is TRBJ2-7; TRBD1 agrees at 7 bases. The J segment lost 7 bases and the V segment lost 4 bases, leaving 16 bases of the junction unmatched. Germline loops: CDR1 MNHEY, CDR2 SVGAGI. The CDR3 has 16 amino acids. CDR3 sequence (DNA): TGTGCCAGCAGTTCGCTACCGGGACAGAGTCCTTTTGAGCAGTACTTC. The encoded protein is CASSSLPGQSPFEQYF.

The J gene is TRBJ2-3, the V gene TRBV28, with 8 positions matching TRBD1. V lost 6 bases to trimming and J lost 11 bases; unmatched junction nucleotides: 7. Germline V gene lookup returns CDR1 MDHEN and CDR2 SYDVKM. The CDR3 spans 12 residues. The CDR3 nucleotides read TGTGCCAGCAGCCTCGGACAGGGCAGGCAGTATTTT. Its translation is CASSLGQGRQYF.

The rearrangement links TRBV11-2 to TRBJ1-6; TRBD1 might be the D (6 bases). The CDR3 totals 14 residues. V was trimmed by 6 bases and J by 4 bases, leaving 10 bases between them. Germline V CDR1 and CDR2: SGHAT, FQNNGV. CDR3 residues: CASRNTGYNSPLHF. CDR3 DNA sequence: TGTGCCAGCAGAAATACAGGGTATAATTCACCCCTCCACTTT.

V is TRBV28 and J is TRBJ2-1; possibly TRBD2 for D (6 bases). This CDR3 comprises 13 residues. CDR1 MDHEN and CDR2 SYDVKM come from the germline V gene. V dropped 8 bases and J dropped 5 bases, with 13 bases sitting between them. The CDR3 DNA sequence: TGTGCCAGCGAGGAGGGTGGGGACAATGAGCAGTTCTTC. Amino acid sequence: CASEEGGDNEQFF.

The J gene is TRBJ2-1, the V gene TRBV5-6; D is ambiguous. Trimming took 6 bases from V and 7 from J, leaving 20 bases between them. Germline V gene data show CDR1 as SGHDT and CDR2 as YYEEEE. The CDR3 sequence is 15 residues long. CDR3 region: CASTPTLRGKNEQFF. The CDR3 region has the DNA TGTGCCAGCACCCCGACCTTACGAGGCAAAAATGAGCAGTTCTTC. The full variable domain, rest sourced from reference TRBV5-6 and TRBJ2-1, is DAGVTQSPTHLIKTRGQQVTLRCSPKSGHDTVSWYQQALGQGPQFIFQYYEEEERQRGNFPDRFSGHQFPNYSSELNVNALLLGDSALYLCASTPTLRGKNEQFFGPGTRLTVL.

This rearrangement joins TRBV18 to TRBJ2-7, with D tentatively TRBD1 (6 bases). Trimming cost V 0 bases and J 5 bases, with 17 bases left between them. Germline V gene sequence: CDR1 KGHSH, CDR2 LQKENI. The CDR3 covers 16 residues. CDR3 in amino acids: CASSPPSRQGDNEQYF. CDR3 nucleotide sequence: TGTGCCAGCTCACCACCTAGTAGGCAAGGGGACAACGAGCAGTACTTC.

This chain connects TRBV28 to TRBJ1-2; D is ambiguous. This CDR3 contains 14 residues. V dropped 6 bases and J dropped 2 bases, with 13 bases sitting between them. Germline V gene lookup returns CDR1 MDHEN and CDR2 SYDVKM. The CDR3 bases are TGTGCCAGCAGACTTGACAACTCCAACTATGGCTACACCTTC. Protein: CASRLDNSNYGYTF.

The CDR3 sequence is CASSPAREKKVNEQFF. The CDR3, as DNA: TGTGCCAGCTCACCAGCGCGGGAAAAGAAGGTCAATGAGCAGTTCTTC. J is TRBJ2-1 and V is TRBV18, with D possibly matching TRBD2 (6 bases). Trimming took off 2 bases at V and 6 bases at J, with 17 bases between the two ends. This CDR3 contains 16 residues. The germline CDR1 and CDR2 sequences are KGHSH and LQKENI.

CDR3 DNA: TGTGCCAGCAGCGAGGAATGGGGGGGAGGAAGCCGGGAGCTGTTTTTT. Translated, it gives CASSEEWGGGSRELFF. The chain couples TRBV7-2 to TRBJ2-2, with 7 bases identical to TRBD2. The germline V gene has CDR1 SGHTA and CDR2 FQGNSA. V was pared by 5 bases and J by 9 bases, with 15 bases of the junction left unmatched. The CDR3 is made up of 16 amino acids.

This rearrangement joins TRBV5-5 to TRBJ2-7; D is possibly TRBD2 (5 bases). V was shortened by 0 bases and J by 5 bases, with 12 bases between the two germline ends. The length of the CDR3 is 14 residues. Germline V lookup: CDR1 SGHKS, CDR2 YYEKEE (reference sequence). CDR3 sequence: CASSLAPGNHEQYF. CDR3 DNA: TGTGCCAGCAGCTTGGCCCCGGGGAACCACGAGCAGTACTTC. The full variable domain, in which reference TRBV5-5 and TRBJ2-7 provide the parts outside the CDR3, is DAGVTQSPTHLIKTRGQQVTLRCSPISGHKSVSWYQQVLGQGPQFIFQYYEKEERGRGNFPDRFSARQFPNYSSELNVNALLLGDSALYLCASSLAPGNHEQYFGPGTRLTVT.

The chain recombines TRBV9 with TRBJ1-1, with TRBD1 matching 8 bases. The germline V gene has CDR1 SGDLS and CDR2 YYNGEE. The CDR3 loop spans 17 amino acids. Losses at the gene ends were 7 bases for V and 1 base for J; bases not matched to a gene: 15. Here the CDR3 reads CASADRDRYGGNTEAFF. The CDR3, as DNA: TGTGCCAGCGCCGACCGGGACAGGTATGGGGGGAACACTGAAGCTTTCTTT.

The V gene is TRBV29-1, the J gene TRBJ1-2, with a possible D match to TRBD1 (6 bases). The CDR3 is 11 amino acids. V was shortened by 5 bases and J by 7 bases, with 11 bases between the two germline ends. In germline, CDR1 is SQVTM, CDR2 ANQGSEA. CDR3 DNA: TGCAGCGTTAACAGGGTGCTTGGCTACACCTTC. It translates to CSVNRVLGYTF. Drawing the rest from reference TRBV29-1 and TRBJ1-2, the complete variable domain is SAVISQKPSRDICQRGTSLTIQCQVDSQVTMMFWYRQQPGQSLTLIATANQGSEATYESGFVIDKFPISRPNLTFSTLTVSNMSPEDSSIYLCSVNRVLGYTFGSGTRLTVV.

The chain links TRBV25-1 to TRBJ1-5; D is unclear. CDR3 length equals 11 residues. The V end lost 9 bases, the J end lost 9 bases, and 12 bases lay between the germline ends. Germline V CDR1 and CDR2: MGHDK, SYGVNS. Here the CDR3 reads CARRAAGPQHF. In DNA, the CDR3 is TGTGCCAGAAGGGCCGCGGGGCCCCAGCATTTT.

This chain uses TRBV30 with TRBJ2-5; D is uncertain. The CDR3 totals 12 residues. Germline assignment: CDR1 GTSNPN and CDR2 SVGIG (reference sequence). The V end was cut by 2 bases, the J end by 4 bases, with 8 bases between. CDR3 loop: CAWSMSGETQYF. The CDR3 region has the DNA TGTGCCTGGAGTATGTCCGGAGAGACCCAGTACTTC.

The gene calls are TRBV6-5 and TRBJ2-3, with a weak D call TRBD2 (6 bases). Germline values: CDR1 MNHEY, CDR2 SVGAGI. V was trimmed by 0 bases and J by 4 bases, leaving 14 bases between them. The CDR3 sequence is 16 residues long. The CDR3 DNA is TGTGCCAGCAGTTACTCCGGGGGAGTTATTCCAGATACGCAGTATTTT. Protein: CASSYSGGVIPDTQYF.

CDR3 in DNA: TGTGCCAGCAGCCTCACGGGACAGGGTAATCAGCCCCAGCATTTT. Its translation: CASSLTGQGNQPQHF. The chain is built from TRBV27 and TRBJ1-5, with TRBD1 matching 9 bases. The CDR3 loop spans 15 amino acids. Per the germline V gene, CDR1 is MNHEY and CDR2 is SMNVEV (reference sequence). V lost 6 bases to trimming and J lost 4 bases; unmatched junction nucleotides: 7.

This chain joins TRBV4-1 and TRBJ2-3; TRBD1 is a possible D gene (6 bases). The CDR3 has 13 residues. V was shortened by 3 bases and J by 4 bases, with 8 bases between the two germline ends. Germline lookup yields CDR1 MGHRA and CDR2 YSYEKL. DNA for the CDR3: TGCGCCAGCAGCCAGACAGGCTCAGATACGCAGTATTTT. Its translation: CASSQTGSDTQYF.

This chain uses TRBV18 with TRBJ1-2, with D perhaps matching TRBD1 (6 bases). There are 14 residues in the CDR3. V shed 0 bases and J shed 8 bases, with 13 bases lying between them. CDR1 is KGHSH and CDR2 is LQKENI in the germline V gene. Here the CDR3 DNA reads TGTGCCAGCTCACCACCGGGGGCCCCGAGGGGCTACACCTTC. Its translation is CASSPPGAPRGYTF.

This chain joins TRBV18 and TRBJ2-7, with a tentative D call TRBD1 (6 bases). CDR3 length equals 14 residues. Germline CDR1 reads KGHSH; CDR2 reads LQKENI. V was shortened by 0 bases and J by 3 bases, with 9 bases between the two germline ends. The CDR3, as DNA: TGTGCCAGCTCACCACCGGACAGACACTACGAGCAGTACTTC. Amino acid sequence: CASSPPDRHYEQYF.

The rearrangement uses TRBV28 and TRBJ1-5, with a tentative D call TRBD1 (6 bases). This CDR3 comprises 16 residues. Trimming took off 1 base at V and 7 bases at J, with 17 bases between the two ends. Germline CDR1 reads MDHEN; CDR2 reads SYDVKM. CDR3 sequence reads: CASSLYGRGRWQPQHF. The CDR3 DNA is TGTGCCAGCAGTTTATATGGCAGGGGTAGATGGCAGCCCCAGCATTTT.

The chain couples TRBV6-1 to TRBJ1-4; D may be TRBD1 (6 bases). Germline V lookup: CDR1 MNHNS, CDR2 SASEGT. V was pared by 3 bases and J by 7 bases, with 15 bases between. The CDR3 runs 15 residues. The DNA of the CDR3 is TGTGCCAGCAGTGAGCGGGGGGCTCTAGGTGAAAAACTGTTTTTT. Translation: CASSERGALGEKLFF.

The gene calls are TRBV18 and TRBJ1-5; 10 bases map to TRBD1. CDR3 length: 18 residues. Losses at the gene ends were 4 bases for V and 3 bases for J; bases not matched to a gene: 12. CDR1 and CDR2 from the germline V gene are KGHSH and LQKENI. The CDR3 here is CASSLSAGQGGTNQPQHF. The CDR3 bases are TGTGCCAGCTCACTATCGGCAGGACAGGGGGGAACCAATCAGCCCCAGCATTTT.

The rearrangement uses TRBV19 and TRBJ1-3; the D is unclear. Germline CDR1 LNHDA, CDR2 SQIVND (reference sequence). The CDR3 is 12 residues long. Trimming left V 7 bases short and J 3 bases short, with 7 bases between. The CDR3 sequence is CASTTNGNTIYF. DNA of the CDR3: TGTGCCAGTACTACGAATGGAAACACCATATATTTT.

The V and J genes are TRBV16 and TRBJ2-1, with D uncertain. The CDR3 runs to 12 residues. V gave up 0 bases and J gave up 10 bases, with 7 bases separating them. The germline V gene has CDR1 KGHSY and CDR2 FQNENV. The CDR3 protein is CASSQSQREQFF. CDR3 nucleotide sequence: TGTGCCAGCAGCCAATCTCAGCGCGAGCAGTTCTTC.

The rearrangement uses TRBV4-2 and TRBJ1-1; 8 bases are shared with TRBD1. The CDR3 runs to 15 residues. In germline, CDR1 is LGHNA, CDR2 YNFKEQ. Trimming removed 2 bases from V and 11 bases from J; junction bases left unmatched: 13. CDR3 loop: CASSQPGQAIPEAFF. CDR3 DNA: TGTGCCAGCAGCCAACCGGGACAGGCCATACCGGAGGCTTTCTTT.

As DNA, the CDR3 is TGTGCCAGTAGATCGTGGGCCCTCACAGATACGCAGTATTTT. This encodes CASRSWALTDTQYF. The J gene is TRBJ2-3, the V gene TRBV19; D gene ambiguous. V was trimmed by 6 bases and J by 2 bases, leaving 12 bases between them. This CDR3 has 14 amino acids. Germline lookup yields CDR1 LNHDA and CDR2 SQIVND (reference sequence).

This rearrangement joins TRBV9 to TRBJ1-2; the D gene is possibly TRBD1 (5 bases). V was clipped by 3 bases and J by 1 base, with 10 bases between them. Looked up from germline, CDR1 is SGDLS and CDR2 is YYNGEE. The CDR3 is 14 residues long. The CDR3 reads CASSGQGINYGYTF. CDR3 nucleotide sequence: TGTGCCAGCAGCGGGCAGGGTATTAACTATGGCTACACCTTC.

The chain joins TRBV14 to TRBJ2-7, with a tentative D call TRBD1 (6 bases). Germline V gene sequence: CDR1 SGHDN, CDR2 FVKESK. The CDR3 covers 14 residues. V was pared by 2 bases and J by 4 bases, with 12 bases between. DNA of the CDR3: TGTGCCAGCAGCCAATCTACAGGGAATTACGAGCAGTACTTC. Protein product: CASSQSTGNYEQYF.

The DNA of the CDR3 is TGTGCCATCACCCAACAGGGGTTCAACACTGAAGCTTTCTTT. The encoded protein is CAITQQGFNTEAFF. The V and J genes are TRBV10-3 and TRBJ1-1, with 7 bases matching TRBD1. Germline CDR1 is ENHRY and CDR2 is SYGVKD. This CDR3 has 14 amino acids. J gave up 2 bases and V 7 bases, and 7 bases lay outside the gene matches.